These T cell receptor beta chains were read from a single sample in a study of T cell repertoires in cytomegalovirus infection. TCRdb called the reads again in MiXCR, with one record for every CDR3 protein. The sample gives over 250,000 distinct CDR3 sequences, less than 25% of which show up once; about 20% is in the top ten. These TCRs are of unknown antigen specificity. Sample: cultured PBMCs, taken from culture after CMV antigen stimulation. All receptors derive from a human donor in good health (CMV status not recorded). Some clones in this sample may be carry-over from other donors' samples. The CDR3 runs from the conserved cysteine through the conserved F or W. The D gene is left open where the match is weak. Not every row has a clone size; where given, it reads once, few, many or a size class.

d_call j_call v_call clone_size cdr3_length cdr3_nt cdr3_aa
TRBD1 TRBJ1-1 TRBV27 NA 15 TGTGCCAGCAGTGGGACGGGACAGGCAAACACTGAAGCTTTCTTT CASSGTGQANTEAFF
NA TRBJ1-1 TRBV5-4 NA 16 TGTGCCAGCAGCCCCCCCGTGGATGGCGGTCCCACTGAAGCTTTCTTT CASSPPVDGGPTEAFF
NA TRBJ2-7 TRBV11-1 NA 15 TGTGCCAGCAGCTTAGGATCAGGGCCCTTGTGGGAGCAGTACTTC CASSLGSGPLWEQYF
TRBD1 TRBJ1-6 TRBV18 NA 16 TGTGCCAGCTCACCAAGGCAGGGGGCCTTTAATTCACCCCTCCACTTT CASSPRQGAFNSPLHF
TRBD1 TRBJ1-2 TRBV7-6 many 16 TGTGCCAGCAGCTTAGCTACGGGTCCGACAGGGGATGGCTACACCTTC CASSLATGPTGDGYTF
NA TRBJ1-2 TRBV4-1 many 17 TGCGCCAGCAGCCTAACCCACGCGGGGATATCTGGCTATGGCTACACCTTC CASSLTHAGISGYGYTF
TRBD2 TRBJ2-1 TRBV10-3 NA 15 TGTGCCATCAGTGAAACTAGCGGGAGGGCCGGTGAGCAGTTCTTC CAISETSGRAGEQFF
NA TRBJ1-1 TRBV29-1 once 13 TGCAGCGGTGAACAGAGTATGAACACTGAAGCTTTCTTT CSGEQSMNTEAFF
TRBD1 TRBJ2-1 TRBV6-6 few 15 TGTGCCAGCCTAAAAGACAGGGTCTCCTACAATGAGCAGTTCTTC CASLKDRVSYNEQFF
NA TRBJ2-1 TRBV6-1 many 15 TGTGCCAGCGGGGACCAGGGGTTCCTCTACAATGAGCAGTTCTTC CASGDQGFLYNEQFF
TRBD1 TRBJ2-1 TRBV6-6 many 15 TGTGCCAGCAGTTACCAGGGACAGGGTCAGTATGAGCAGTTCTTC CASSYQGQGQYEQFF
TRBD2 TRBJ2-1 TRBV6-1 NA 16 TGTGCCAGCCACCGATCCGGGACTAGCGGGCGGAATGAGCAGTTCTTC CASHRSGTSGRNEQFF
TRBD1 TRBJ1-1 TRBV19 NA 15 TGTGCCAGTAGTTTACAGGGGGCGCATGACACTGAAGCTTTCTTT CASSLQGAHDTEAFF
NA TRBJ2-2 TRBV7-2 many 16 TGTGCCAGCAGCTCGCTTTTCGTTAGCTCTGCCGGGGAGCTGTTTTTT CASSSLFVSSAGELFF
TRBD2 TRBJ2-7 TRBV7-2 NA 15 TGTGCCAGCAGCTTAGAAGCGGGAGGTCCCTACGAGCAGTACTTC CASSLEAGGPYEQYF
TRBD1 TRBJ2-1 TRBV6-5 few 14 TGTGCCAGCAGTCTGACAGGGGATCGGGGTGAGCAGTTCTTC CASSLTGDRGEQFF
NA TRBJ1-5 TRBV7-2 many 14 TGTGCCAGCGGAATACAGGGTAGCAATCAGCCCCAGCATTTT CASGIQGSNQPQHF
NA TRBJ2-7 TRBV7-2 many 13 TGTGCCAGCAGCCCCGGGTTAGGCTACGAGCAGTACTTC CASSPGLGYEQYF
NA TRBJ1-1 TRBV4-1 few 14 TGCGCCAGCAGCCAAGACCGGGGTGGCACTGAAGCTTTCTTT CASSQDRGGTEAFF
NA TRBJ2-1 TRBV7-2 many 13 TGTGCCAGCAGCTTAATCAGGTTGGGGGAGCAGTTCTTC CASSLIRLGEQFF